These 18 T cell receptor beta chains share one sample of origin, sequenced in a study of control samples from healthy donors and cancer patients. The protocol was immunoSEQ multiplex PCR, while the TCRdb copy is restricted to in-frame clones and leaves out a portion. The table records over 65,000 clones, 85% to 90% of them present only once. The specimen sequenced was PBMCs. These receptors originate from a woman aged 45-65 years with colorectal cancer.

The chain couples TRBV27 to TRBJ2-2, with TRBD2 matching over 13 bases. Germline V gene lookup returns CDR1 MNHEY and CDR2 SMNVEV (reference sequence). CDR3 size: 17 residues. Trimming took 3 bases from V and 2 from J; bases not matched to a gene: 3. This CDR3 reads CASSLTGLAGNTGELFF. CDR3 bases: TGTGCCAGCAGTTTGACGGGACTAGCGGGAAACACCGGGGAGCTGTTTTTT.

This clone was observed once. The DNA of the CDR3 is TGTGCCAGCAGTTACCCCCTAGAAAGCTACGAGCAGTACGTC. Residues: CASSYPLESYEQYV. This sequence joins TRBV6-2 or TRBV6-3 and TRBJ2-7; D gene uncertain. The CDR3 is 14 residues long. The germline V gene has CDR1 MNHEY and CDR2 SVGEGT. V gave up 2 bases and J gave up 3 bases, with 11 bases separating them.

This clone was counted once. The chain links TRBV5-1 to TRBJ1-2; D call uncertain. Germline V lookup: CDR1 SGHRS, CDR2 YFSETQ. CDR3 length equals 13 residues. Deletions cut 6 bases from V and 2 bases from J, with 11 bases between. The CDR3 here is CASKGGENYGYTF. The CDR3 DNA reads TGCGCCAGCAAGGGCGGGGAGAACTATGGCTACACCTTC.

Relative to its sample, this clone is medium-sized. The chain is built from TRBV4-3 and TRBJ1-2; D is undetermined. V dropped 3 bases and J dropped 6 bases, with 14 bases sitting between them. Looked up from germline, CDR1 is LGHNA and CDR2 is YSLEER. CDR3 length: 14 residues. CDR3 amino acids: CASSQSLAWDGYTF. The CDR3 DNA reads TGCGCCAGCAGCCAGTCCCTAGCGTGGGATGGCTACACCTTC.

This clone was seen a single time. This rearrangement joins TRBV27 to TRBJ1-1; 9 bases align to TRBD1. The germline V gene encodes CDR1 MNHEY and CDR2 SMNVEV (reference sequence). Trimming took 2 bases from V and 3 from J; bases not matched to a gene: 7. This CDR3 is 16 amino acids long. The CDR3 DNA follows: TGTGCCAGCAGTTTACCTCCCCACAGGGGGCACACTGAAGCTTTCTTT. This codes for CASSLPPHRGHTEAFF.

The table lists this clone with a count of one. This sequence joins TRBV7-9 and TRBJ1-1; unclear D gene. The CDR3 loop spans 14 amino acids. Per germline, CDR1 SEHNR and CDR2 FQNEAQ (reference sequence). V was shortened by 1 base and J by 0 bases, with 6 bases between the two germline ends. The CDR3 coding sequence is TGTGCCAGCAGCTTAGAGAACATGAACACTGAAGCTTTCTTT. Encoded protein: CASSLENMNTEAFF.

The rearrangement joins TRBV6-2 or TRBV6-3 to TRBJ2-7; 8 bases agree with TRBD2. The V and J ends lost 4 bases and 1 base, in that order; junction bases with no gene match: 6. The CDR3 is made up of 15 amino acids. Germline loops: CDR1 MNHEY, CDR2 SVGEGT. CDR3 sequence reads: CASSFQRGISYEQYV. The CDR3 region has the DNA TGTGCCAGCAGTTTCCAGCGGGGGATTTCCTACGAGCAGTACGTC.

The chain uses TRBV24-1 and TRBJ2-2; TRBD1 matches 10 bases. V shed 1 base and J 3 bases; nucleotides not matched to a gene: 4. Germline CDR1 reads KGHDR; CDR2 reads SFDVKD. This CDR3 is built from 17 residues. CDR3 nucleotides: TGTGCCACCAGTGATTTAATGGGGACAGGGGACACCGGGGAGCTGTTTTTT. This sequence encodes CATSDLMGTGDTGELFF.

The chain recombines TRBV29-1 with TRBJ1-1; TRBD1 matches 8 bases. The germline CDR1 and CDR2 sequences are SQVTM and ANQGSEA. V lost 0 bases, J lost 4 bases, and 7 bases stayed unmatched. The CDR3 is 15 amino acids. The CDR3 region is CSVEDNRTGRTEAFF. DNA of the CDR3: TGCAGCGTTGAAGATAATAGGACAGGGCGCACTGAAGCTTTCTTT. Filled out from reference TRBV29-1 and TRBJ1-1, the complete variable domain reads SAVISQKPSRDICQRGTSLTIQCQVDSQVTMMFWYRQQPGQSLTLIATANQGSEATYESGFVIDKFPISRPNLTFSTLTVSNMSPEDSSIYLCSVEDNRTGRTEAFFGQGTRLTVV.

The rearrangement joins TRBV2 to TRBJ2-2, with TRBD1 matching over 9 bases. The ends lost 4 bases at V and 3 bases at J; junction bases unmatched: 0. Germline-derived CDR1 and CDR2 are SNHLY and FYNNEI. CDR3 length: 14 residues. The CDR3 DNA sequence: TGTGCCAGCAGTGGACAGGGGGACACCGGGGAGCTGTTTTTT. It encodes CASSGQGDTGELFF.

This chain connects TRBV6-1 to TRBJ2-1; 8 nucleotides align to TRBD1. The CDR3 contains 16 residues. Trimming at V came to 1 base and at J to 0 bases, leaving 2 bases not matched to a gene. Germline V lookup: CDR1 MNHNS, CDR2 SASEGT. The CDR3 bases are TGTGCCAGCAGTGAAGTCGGACAGGGCTCCTACAATGAGCAGTTCTTC. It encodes CASSEVGQGSYNEQFF.

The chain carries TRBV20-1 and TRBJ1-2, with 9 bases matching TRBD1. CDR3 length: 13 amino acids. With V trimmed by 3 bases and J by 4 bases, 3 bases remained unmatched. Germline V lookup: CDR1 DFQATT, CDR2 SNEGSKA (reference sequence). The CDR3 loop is CSASTGGPYGYTF. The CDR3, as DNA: TGCAGTGCTAGTACAGGGGGCCCCTATGGCTACACCTTC.

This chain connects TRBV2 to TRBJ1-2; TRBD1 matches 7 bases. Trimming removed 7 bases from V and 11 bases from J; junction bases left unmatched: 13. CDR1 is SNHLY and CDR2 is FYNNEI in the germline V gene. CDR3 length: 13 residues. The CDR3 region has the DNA TGTGCCAGCACCCAGGGGGGCACCGGTTCTTACACCTTC. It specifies CASTQGGTGSYTF.

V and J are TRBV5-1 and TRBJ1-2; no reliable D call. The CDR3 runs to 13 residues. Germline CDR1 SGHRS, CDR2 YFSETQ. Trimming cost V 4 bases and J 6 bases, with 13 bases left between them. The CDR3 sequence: CASSTTGSNGYTF. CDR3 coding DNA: TGCGCCAGCAGCACGACCGGTTCGAATGGCTACACCTTC.

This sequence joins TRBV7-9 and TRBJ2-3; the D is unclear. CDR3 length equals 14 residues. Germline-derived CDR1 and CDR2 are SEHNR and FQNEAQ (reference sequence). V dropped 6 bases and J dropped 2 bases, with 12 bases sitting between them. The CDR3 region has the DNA TGTGCCAGCAGTCTTGGCCGTACCACAGATACGCAGTATTTT. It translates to CASSLGRTTDTQYF.

The CDR3 loop reads CASFPGHPYEQYV. DNA for the CDR3: TGTGCCAGCTTCCCCGGACACCCCTACGAGCAGTACGTC. The chain recombines TRBV27 with TRBJ2-7; possibly TRBD1 for D (5 bases). V lost 8 bases and J 2 bases, leaving 13 bases between the germline ends. The length of the CDR3 is 13 residues. Germline CDR1 and CDR2: MNHEY and SMNVEV (reference sequence).

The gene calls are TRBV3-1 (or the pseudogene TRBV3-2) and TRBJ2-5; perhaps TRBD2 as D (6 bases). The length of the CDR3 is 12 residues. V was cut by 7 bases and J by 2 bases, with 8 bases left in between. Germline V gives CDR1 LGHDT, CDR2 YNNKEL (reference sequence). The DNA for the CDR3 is TGTGCCAGCACGCGGGGTCAAGAGACCCAGTACTTC. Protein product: CASTRGQETQYF.

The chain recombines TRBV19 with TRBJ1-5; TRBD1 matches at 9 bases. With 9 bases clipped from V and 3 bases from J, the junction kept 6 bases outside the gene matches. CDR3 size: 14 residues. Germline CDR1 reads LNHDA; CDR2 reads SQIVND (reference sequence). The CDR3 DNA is TGTGCCAGCTCGGGACAGGGTGTCAATCAGCCCCAGCATTTT. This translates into CASSGQGVNQPQHF.